Here is one T cell receptor (beta chain) with its context. Its antigen is unknown. Germline V CDR1 and CDR2: SGHRS, YFSETQ. V was trimmed by 0 bases and J by 6 bases, leaving 6 bases between them. This CDR3 has 13 amino acids. The sample belongs to a study of cytomegalovirus exposure and HLA in healthy donors. Study as a whole: Earlier results showed 117 million unique TCR beta sequences derived from about 179 million T cells.

The study, taken as a whole, reports: The sole available immune exposure information was CMV serostatus. The majority of CMV-associated TCR beta chains were reported as apparently HLA-restricted in a later analysis. The study reported that TCR beta sequences accurately predicted HLA-A and HLA-B alleles in most subjects.

The PCR contained 60 Vbeta and 13 Jbeta primers. TCRdb's table, derived via immunoSEQ multiplex PCR, lists solely in-frame clones and lacks some. The data show approximately 170,000 clones, with 81% seen just once and approximately 1.2% held by the top ten. The chain carries TRBV5-1 and TRBJ2-2; D is undetermined. Source material: PBMCs. This clonotype originated in a man in his fifties in good health and CMV-seropositive. CDR3 protein: CASSLGPPGELFF. CDR3 nucleotides: TGCGCCAGCAGCTTGGGGCCCCCCGGGGAGCTGTTTTTT.